Below, 17 T cell receptor beta chains from the same sample are listed, as sequenced in a study of T-cell reconstitution after alpha-beta-depleted transplantation in children. Study-level findings and limits: Most T-cell counts and diversity one year after the transplant came from T cells that were newly produced.

Antigens for these TCRs are unknown. Preparing the TCRbeta library involved the use of unique molecular identifiers. TCRdb passed the PCR reads through MiXCR, listing each CDR3 protein once. The sample lists 250,000 to 300,000 distinct CDR3 sequences; over 7.5% were seen once. The material was peripheral blood, obtained 360 days after TCRalphabeta/CD19-depleted stem cell transplant. The receptors were sampled from a female patient aged 2-10 years who had a stem cell transplant for Fanconi anemia, so the T cells may come from the graft donor.

This clonotype was seen repeatedly, ten times or more. The genes are TRBV20-1 and TRBJ2-3; TRBD1 agrees at 8 bases. With 0 bases clipped from V and 4 bases from J, the junction kept 3 bases outside the gene matches. The length of the CDR3 is 14 residues. The germline V gene encodes CDR1 DFQATT and CDR2 SNEGSKA (reference sequence). CDR3: CSARDRGPADTQYF. The CDR3 DNA sequence: TGCAGTGCTAGAGACAGGGGGCCGGCAGATACGCAGTATTTT.

This clonotype has a count of ten or more. CDR3 loop: CASSFGARAFF. In nucleotides, the CDR3 is TGTGCCAGCAGTTTCGGGGCGAGGGCTTTCTTT. The gene calls are TRBV27 and TRBJ1-1; TRBD1 might be the D (5 bases). The V and J ends lost 3 bases and 11 bases respectively, with 10 bases between them. Germline V gene lookup returns CDR1 MNHEY and CDR2 SMNVEV (reference sequence). CDR3 length: 11 amino acids.

This clonotype was seen ten or more times. The rearrangement joins TRBV7-6 to TRBJ2-1; 10 bases line up with TRBD2. J lost 4 bases, V lost 3 bases, and 9 bases had no gene match. Germline values: CDR1 SGHVS, CDR2 FNYEAQ. The CDR3 consists of 17 residues. CDR3 loop: CASSFSGGSNTYNEQFF. The CDR3 nucleotides read TGTGCCAGCAGCTTTAGCGGGGGGTCCAATACTTACAATGAGCAGTTCTTC.

The V gene is TRBV3-1, the J gene TRBJ1-1, with a tentative D call TRBD1 (6 bases). V was cut by 4 bases and J by 0 bases, with 9 bases left in between. Germline lookup yields CDR1 LGHDT and CDR2 YNNKEL (reference sequence). The CDR3 runs to 14 residues. CDR3 in amino acids: CASSRGGVNTEAFF. The CDR3 DNA sequence: TGTGCCAGCAGCCGAGGGGGGGTGAACACTGAAGCTTTCTTT.

This clonotype was observed at least ten times. The gene calls are TRBV28 and TRBJ2-7; TRBD1 matches 10 bases. The CDR3 is 15 amino acids. J gave up 1 base and V 6 bases, and 6 bases lay outside the gene matches. Germline-derived CDR1 and CDR2 are MDHEN and SYDVKM. CDR3 loop: CASRGTGEVSYEQYF. CDR3 in DNA: TGTGCCAGCAGGGGGACAGGGGAAGTGTCCTACGAGCAGTACTTC.

This clonotype was detected many times. This chain joins TRBV4-2 and TRBJ2-1, with D unresolved. Germline CDR1 LGHNA, CDR2 YNFKEQ. With 7 bases removed from V and 4 bases from J, the gap between germline ends came to 14 bases. The CDR3 has 14 amino acids. CDR3 residues: CASTSPARYNEQFF. Here the CDR3 DNA reads TGTGCCAGCACTAGTCCGGCCCGTTACAATGAGCAGTTCTTC.

This clonotype was detected a few times. This chain uses TRBV5-1 with TRBJ2-3; 10 bases map to TRBD1. After removal of 0 bases from V and 3 bases from J, the junction contained 4 bases not matched to a gene. This CDR3 is 16 amino acids long. CDR1 and CDR2 from the germline V gene are SGHRS and YFSETQ. The CDR3 is CASSLVRQGATDTQYF. CDR3 nucleotide sequence: TGCGCCAGCAGCTTGGTACGACAGGGGGCTACAGATACGCAGTATTTT. Full variable domain (outside the CDR3, taken from reference TRBV5-1 and TRBJ2-3): KAGVTQTPRYLIKTRGQQVTLSCSPISGHRSVSWYQQTPGQGLQFLFEYFSETQRNKGNFPGRFSGRQFSNSRSEMNVSTLELGDSALYLCASSLVRQGATDTQYFGPGTRLTVL.

This clonotype appeared many times. The chain links TRBV7-7 to TRBJ2-4; 10 bases match TRBD1. The CDR3 totals 15 residues. V gave up 5 bases and J gave up 8 bases; unmatched junction bases: 9. Per the germline V gene, CDR1 is SSHAT and CDR2 is FNYEAQ (reference sequence). The CDR3 nucleotides read TGTGCCAGCAGCCCTCTGGGGACAGGGGTTTACATTCAGTACTTC. The encoded protein is CASSPLGTGVYIQYF.

The rearrangement uses TRBV6-1 and TRBJ1-6, with 7 bases lining up with TRBD1. Losses at the gene ends were 7 bases for V and 0 bases for J; bases not matched to a gene: 6. Germline lookup yields CDR1 MNHNS and CDR2 SASEGT. This CDR3 is 16 amino acids long. CDR3 bases: TGTGCCAGCAAACTACAGGGGAACTCCTATAATTCACCCCTCCACTTT. It yields the protein CASKLQGNSYNSPLHF.

This rearrangement joins TRBV20-1 to TRBJ1-5; D might be TRBD1 (6 bases). The V gene lost 3 bases and the J gene lost 6 bases, with 15 bases spanning the gap. CDR1 and CDR2 (germline): DFQATT, SNEGSKA (reference sequence). CDR3 size: 14 residues. In DNA, the CDR3 is TGCAGTGCTAGTTCAGGGGCCGGCATTCAGCCCCAGCATTTT. Translated, it gives CSASSGAGIQPQHF.

The chain combines TRBV6-5 with TRBJ2-1; the D gene is possibly TRBD1 (6 bases). This CDR3 is 15 amino acids long. V was pared by 6 bases and J by 0 bases, with 12 bases between. Looked up from germline, CDR1 is MNHEY and CDR2 is SVGAGI. The CDR3 loop is CASSPDRTSYNEQFF. CDR3 in DNA: TGTGCCAGCAGCCCCGACAGGACCTCCTACAATGAGCAGTTCTTC.

The chain has TRBV5-1 and TRBJ1-3, with no clear D. Germline lookup yields CDR1 SGHRS and CDR2 YFSETQ. Trimming shortened V by 9 bases and J by 4 bases, and 17 bases separated the two germline ends. The CDR3 covers 14 residues. The CDR3 sequence is CATAPLPSGNTIYF. In nucleotides, the CDR3 is TGCGCCACCGCTCCCCTACCATCGGGAAACACCATATATTTT.

The sample holds a few counts of this clonotype. The V gene is TRBV11-2, the J gene TRBJ1-1; maybe TRBD1 (5 bases). CDR3 size: 20 residues. Germline V gene lookup returns CDR1 SGHAT and CDR2 FQNNGV. The V gene lost 4 bases and the J gene lost 3 bases, with 30 bases spanning the gap. The CDR3: CASSWEGSRGAEFEHTEAFF. The CDR3 nucleotides are TGTGCCAGCAGCTGGGAGGGGTCGAGAGGGGCCGAATTCGAGCACACTGAAGCTTTCTTT. Complete variable domain (other parts from reference TRBV11-2 and TRBJ1-1): EAGVAQSPRYKIIEKRQSVAFWCNPISGHATLYWYQQILGQGPKLLIQFQNNGVVDDSQLPKDRFSAERLKGVDSTLKIQPAKLEDSAVYLCASSWEGSRGAEFEHTEAFFGQGTRLTVV.

This clonotype was counted ten times or more. The chain is built from TRBV5-1 and TRBJ2-1, with TRBD2 identical over 13 bases. The CDR3 is 16 residues long. V shed 3 bases, J shed 8 bases, and the junction held 8 bases outside the gene matches. Germline values: CDR1 SGHRS, CDR2 YFSETQ. The CDR3 here is CASSSSGTSGIYEQFF. Here the CDR3 DNA reads TGCGCCAGCAGCTCGTCCGGGACTAGCGGGATCTATGAGCAGTTCTTC.

This clonotype has just a few counts. CDR3 in DNA: TGCGCCAGCAGTCGTCCCGGGACTCACACCGGGGAGCTGTTTTTT. Translated: CASSRPGTHTGELFF. The chain combines TRBV10-1 with TRBJ2-2; D is possibly TRBD2 (6 bases). Germline V lookup: CDR1 WNHNN, CDR2 SYGVQD (reference sequence). The CDR3 totals 15 residues. V lost 5 bases to trimming and J lost 3 bases, with 13 bases between them.

Only a few counts were recorded for this clonotype. This chain uses TRBV11-2 with TRBJ2-4, with 9 bases that match TRBD2. Germline CDR1 and CDR2: SGHAT and FQNNGV. The CDR3 has 17 residues. V was pared by 5 bases and J by 0 bases, with 8 bases of the junction left unmatched. In nucleotides, the CDR3 is TGTGCCAGCAGCGCCCTAGCGGGGTTACTAGCCAAAAACATTCAGTACTTC. Translating it yields CASSALAGLLAKNIQYF.

This clonotype showed up just a few times. The CDR3 nucleotides read TGTGCCAGCAGCTATGAGGGACAGGGTACCGAAAAACTGTTTTTT. Translated: CASSYEGQGTEKLFF. The rearrangement links TRBV7-2 to TRBJ1-4; 9 bases map to TRBD1. The length of the CDR3 is 15 residues. V was pared by 4 bases and J by 8 bases, with 8 bases of the junction left unmatched. Germline assignment: CDR1 SGHTA and CDR2 FQGNSA.